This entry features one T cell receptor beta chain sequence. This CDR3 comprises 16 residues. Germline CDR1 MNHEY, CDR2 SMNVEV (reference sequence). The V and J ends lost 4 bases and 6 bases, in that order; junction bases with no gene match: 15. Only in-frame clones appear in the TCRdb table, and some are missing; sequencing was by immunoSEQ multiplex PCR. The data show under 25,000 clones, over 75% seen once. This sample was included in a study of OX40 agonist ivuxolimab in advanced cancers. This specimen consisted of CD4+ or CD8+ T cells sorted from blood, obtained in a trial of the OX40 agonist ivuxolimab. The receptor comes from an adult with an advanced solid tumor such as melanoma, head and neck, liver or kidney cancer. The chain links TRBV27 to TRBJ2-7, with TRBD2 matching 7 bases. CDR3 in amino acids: CASSSFQVGRRGEQYF. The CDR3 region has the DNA TGTGCCAGCAGTTCCTTCCAGGTCGGGAGGAGGGGCGAGCAGTACTTC.